The clone carrying this T cell receptor (beta chain) showed up just a few times. The antigen is not known. This record comes from a study of blood T cells in healthy people across ages. Study conclusions and caveats: Naive CD4+ cell counts and diversity both ran higher in long-lived than in aged donors. Age brought a roughly linear fall in TCR beta diversity measured per million T cells. From one million sequenced T cells, diversity estimates were lower bounds.

Looked up from germline, CDR1 is SGHTA and CDR2 is FQGNSA. The V end lost 5 bases, the J end lost 0 bases, and 14 bases lay between the germline ends. The CDR3 consists of 16 residues. Primed by a sample-barcoded 5' primer and a J-beta primer mix, a second PCR proceeded for 7 to 11 cycles. TCRdb ran MiXCR on the 5' RACE reads and lists one entry per CDR3 protein. The repertoire has about 1.7 million distinct CDR3 sequences, 28% of them found once; the top ten carry less than 9.5%. The source material was blood. This TCR was sampled from a woman under 40 in good health. The chain combines TRBV7-2 with TRBJ1-5; the D is unclear. CDR3 loop: CASSPPGVYSNQPQHF. DNA of the CDR3: TGTGCCAGCAGCCCTCCAGGAGTTTATAGCAATCAGCCCCAGCATTTT.